What follows are 32 T cell receptor beta chains derived from one specimen sequenced in a study of blood T cell repertoires in COVID-19. Sequencing was performed with immunoSEQ multiplex PCR; in TCRdb, only in-frame clones are kept and a portion is missing. This sample has fewer than 90,000 clones, with nearly 95% found just once. The source material was peripheral blood. The receptors shown here come from a human donor with active COVID-19. The donor label of this sample is uncertain.

The rearrangement uses TRBV5-6 and TRBJ2-3, with TRBD2 matching over 7 bases. The CDR3 has 15 residues. V lost 1 base and J lost 0; bases outside the gene matches: 2. Germline V lookup: CDR1 SGHDT, CDR2 YYEEEE. The CDR3 reads CASSLRRGSTDTQYF. CDR3 bases: TGTGCCAGCAGCTTGAGGCGGGGGAGCACAGATACGCAGTATTTT.

The V and J genes are TRBV9 and TRBJ1-6; D may be TRBD1 (6 bases). Germline V gene sequence: CDR1 SGDLS, CDR2 YYNGEE. V was cut by 4 bases and J by 5 bases, with 13 bases left in between. The CDR3 totals 15 residues. The CDR3 region has the DNA TGTGCCAGCAGCACCCAACAGGGCCATAATTCACCCCTCCACTTT. This translates into CASSTQQGHNSPLHF.

This CDR3 reads CASSFRRRNEAFF. The DNA for the CDR3 is TGTGCCAGCAGTTTCCGAAGGCGGAATGAAGCTTTCTTT. The rearrangement links TRBV28 to TRBJ1-1; no reliable D call. This CDR3 contains 13 residues. In germline, CDR1 is MDHEN, CDR2 SYDVKM. V lost 3 bases and J lost 7, with 12 bases in between.

This clone was recorded once. The CDR3, as DNA: TGTGCCAGCAGCTTAGGGGGCCAGTACAATGAGCAGTTCTTC. Encoded protein: CASSLGGQYNEQFF. The chain employs TRBV11-3 and TRBJ2-1; TRBD1 is a possible D gene (5 bases). Germline CDR1 SGHNT, CDR2 YENEEA. The CDR3 loop spans 14 amino acids. V lost 1 base and J 4 bases, leaving 8 bases between the germline ends.

This sequence joins TRBV7-2 and TRBJ1-6, with TRBD1 as a possible D gene (6 bases). The length of the CDR3 is 17 residues. Germline V CDR1 and CDR2: SGHTA, FQGNSA. The V gene lost 5 bases and the J gene lost 7 bases, with 21 bases spanning the gap. The CDR3 DNA follows: TGTGCCAGCAGCCCCTGGACAGCTACCGGAAAGAATTCACCCCTCCACTTT. Its protein is CASSPWTATGKNSPLHF.

The V call is TRBV6-6, the J call TRBJ2-1; TRBD2 agrees at 15 bases. CDR3 length: 17 amino acids. V shed 5 bases and J 6 bases; nucleotides not matched to a gene: 8. Germline V gene lookup returns CDR1 MNHNY and CDR2 SVGAGI (reference sequence). The CDR3 DNA is TGTGCCAGCAGTCCGCTCCGGACTAGCGGGGGGGGCAATGAGCAGTTCTTC. Protein product: CASSPLRTSGGGNEQFF.

There are a few counts of this clone. The V gene is TRBV6-2 or TRBV6-3, the J gene TRBJ1-5; D is perhaps TRBD1 (6 bases). Trimming removed 8 bases at V and 2 bases at J, with 10 bases between. The CDR3 covers 13 residues. Germline CDR1 reads MNHEY; CDR2 reads SVGEGT. The CDR3 DNA sequence: TGTGCCAGCCGCCCAGGGGGCAATCAGCCCCAGCATTTT. This sequence encodes CASRPGGNQPQHF.

The gene calls are TRBV7-9 and TRBJ2-1; TRBD2 matches 8 bases. The CDR3 has 17 residues. Germline assignment: CDR1 SEHNR and CDR2 FQNEAQ (reference sequence). With V trimmed by 1 base and J by 3 bases, 8 bases remained unmatched. The CDR3 sequence is CASSLVGGLAIYNEQFF. CDR3 nucleotides: TGTGCCAGCAGCTTAGTAGGCGGACTAGCAATCTACAATGAGCAGTTCTTC.

V gene TRBV18 combines with J gene TRBJ1-1; D gene unclear. The CDR3 is made up of 13 amino acids. Trimming took off 3 bases at V and 2 bases at J, with 7 bases between the two ends. Germline V gene data show CDR1 as KGHSH and CDR2 as LQKENI. The CDR3 loop is CASSPPGNTEAFF. CDR3 coding DNA: TGTGCCAGCTCACCCCCAGGAAACACTGAAGCTTTCTTT. The whole variable domain, remainder taken from reference TRBV18 and TRBJ1-1, is NAGVMQNPRHLVRRRGQEARLRCSPMKGHSHVYWYRQLPEEGLKFMVYLQKENIIDESGMPKERFSAEFPKEGPSILRIQQVVRGDSAAYFCASSPPGNTEAFFGQGTRLTVV.

The V call is TRBV11-2, the J call TRBJ1-1; the D gene is possibly TRBD1 (5 bases). The CDR3 runs 13 residues. CDR1 is SGHAT, CDR2 FQNNGV, per germline. V gave up 2 bases and J gave up 12 bases, with 16 bases separating them. This chain's CDR3 is CASSLSIGQGTFF. The CDR3 region has the DNA TGTGCCAGCAGCTTAAGTATTGGACAAGGGACTTTCTTT. Full variable domain (rest looked up from reference TRBV11-2 and TRBJ1-1): EAGVAQSPRYKIIEKRQSVAFWCNPISGHATLYWYQQILGQGPKLLIQFQNNGVVDDSQLPKDRFSAERLKGVDSTLKIQPAKLEDSAVYLCASSLSIGQGTFFGQGTRLTVV.

This chain joins TRBV5-1 and TRBJ1-1; perhaps TRBD1 as D (5 bases). Germline V gives CDR1 SGHRS, CDR2 YFSETQ. The CDR3 totals 15 residues. Trimming took off 4 bases at V and 4 bases at J, with 17 bases between the two ends. The CDR3 reads CASSTGNPGGTEAFF. The CDR3 DNA reads TGCGCCAGCAGCACTGGGAACCCGGGGGGCACTGAAGCTTTCTTT.

The rearrangement joins TRBV18 to TRBJ2-7; D perhaps matches TRBD1 (6 bases). CDR3 length: 12 amino acids. Germline V gives CDR1 KGHSH, CDR2 LQKENI. V was trimmed by 5 bases and J by 4 bases, leaving 9 bases between them. For the CDR3, the DNA is TGTGCCAGCTCAGTACAGGGTTACGAGCAGTACTTC. Translated, it gives CASSVQGYEQYF.

With regard to this clone: At the DNA level, this CDR3 is encoded by other sequences in the same sample as well. CDR3 sequence: CASSLGQNEKLFF. CDR3 nucleotides: TGCGCCAGCAGCTTGGGACAGAATGAAAAACTGTTTTTT. V is TRBV5-1 and J is TRBJ1-4; D might be TRBD1 (5 bases). This CDR3 has 13 amino acids. Germline V CDR1 and CDR2: SGHRS, YFSETQ. V shed 0 bases and J shed 5 bases, with 5 bases lying between them.

The chain joins TRBV19 to TRBJ2-2, with D possibly being TRBD2 (6 bases). Trimming pared 11 bases from V and 6 bases from J, leaving 13 bases between. CDR1 LNHDA and CDR2 SQIVND come from the germline V gene (reference sequence). The CDR3 is 12 residues long. In nucleotides, the CDR3 is TGTGCCGGGGGGACTCCCTCCGGGGAGCTGTTTTTT. Protein product: CAGGTPSGELFF.

The chain combines TRBV24-1 with TRBJ2-1; 9 bases map to TRBD1. The CDR3 is made up of 14 amino acids. The ends lost 4 bases at V and 9 bases at J; junction bases unmatched: 6. Germline lookup yields CDR1 KGHDR and CDR2 SFDVKD. CDR3 loop: CATSEPMDRGEQFF. DNA for the CDR3: TGTGCCACCAGTGAACCTATGGACAGGGGTGAGCAGTTCTTC.

The genes are TRBV5-5 and TRBJ2-7; 12 bases are a match to TRBD2. The germline gives CDR1 SGHKS, CDR2 YYEKEE (reference sequence). The CDR3 contains 16 residues. Trimming removed 4 bases from V and 2 bases from J; junction bases left unmatched: 7. The CDR3 DNA reads TGTGCCAGCAGCCACGGACTAGCGGGGTTCCCCTACGAGCAGTACTTC. Encoded protein: CASSHGLAGFPYEQYF.

The V gene is TRBV19, the J gene TRBJ2-3, with 7 bases aligning to TRBD1. Trimming took 3 bases from V and 7 from J; bases not matched to a gene: 4. CDR1 and CDR2 (germline): LNHDA, SQIVND (reference sequence). The CDR3 has 13 amino acids. CDR3 region: CASSITGANTQYF. In DNA, the CDR3 is TGTGCCAGTAGTATCACAGGGGCTAATACGCAGTATTTT.

This clone was recorded once. The chain is built from TRBV14 and TRBJ1-2, with TRBD1 identical over 8 bases. The trim removed 2 bases at V and 0 bases at J, leaving 5 bases unmatched. Per germline, CDR1 SGHDN and CDR2 FVKESK. CDR3 length equals 16 residues. This chain's CDR3 is CASSQHRDRPNYGYTF. The CDR3 bases are TGTGCCAGCAGCCAACACCGGGACAGGCCTAACTATGGCTACACCTTC.

The rearrangement links TRBV9 to TRBJ2-1; 7 nucleotides match TRBD1. This CDR3 contains 16 residues. The ends lost 4 bases at V and 4 bases at J; junction bases unmatched: 11. The germline CDR1 and CDR2 sequences are SGDLS and YYNGEE. CDR3 in DNA: TGTGCCAGCAGCCCGACAGGGAACGAGATATACAATGAGCAGTTCTTC. This sequence encodes CASSPTGNEIYNEQFF.

The chain employs TRBV21-1 and TRBJ1-6; the table assigns TRBD1, which was not confirmed against the DNA. TRBV21-1 is classified as a pseudogene. This CDR3 region has 14 residues. The chain's CDR3 is CASSRGQNNSPLHF. In DNA form, the CDR3 reads TGTGCCAGCAGCAGGGGACAGAATAATTCACCCCTCCACTTT.

The CDR3 spells CASSEQDRGKGQPQHF. CDR3 DNA: TGTGCCAGCAGTGAACAGGACAGGGGGAAAGGTCAGCCCCAGCATTTT. The J gene is TRBJ1-5, the V gene TRBV6-1; 10 bases are a match to TRBD1. This CDR3 region has 16 residues. CDR1 and CDR2 (germline): MNHNS, SASEGT. V lost 2 bases, J lost 6 bases, and 7 bases stayed unmatched.

This chain connects TRBV11-3 to TRBJ1-1; D gene unclear. The CDR3 covers 13 residues. Germline V lookup: CDR1 SGHNT, CDR2 YENEEA. V was pared by 0 bases and J by 4 bases, with 6 bases between. In DNA form, the CDR3 reads TGTGCCAGCAGCTTAGAAGTGGCCACTGAAGCTTTCTTT. This gives the protein CASSLEVATEAFF.

This rearrangement joins TRBV24-1 to TRBJ2-1, with TRBD2 identical over 8 bases. With 3 bases clipped from V and 7 bases from J, the junction kept 19 bases outside the gene matches. This CDR3 spans 19 amino acids. The V gene's germline CDR1 is KGHDR and CDR2 SFDVKD. CDR3 residues: CATSDAGVGAGVLGNEQFF. Here the CDR3 DNA reads TGTGCCACCAGTGATGCAGGGGTTGGAGCGGGAGTTTTAGGTAATGAGCAGTTCTTC.

The CDR3 nucleotides are TGTGCCAGCAGCCAGATGGTGGGGCAGGGCTATGGCTACACCTTC. Its protein product is CASSQMVGQGYGYTF. The V gene is TRBV7-2, the J gene TRBJ1-2, with a weak D call TRBD1 (5 bases). Trimming removed 5 bases at V and 4 bases at J, with 17 bases between. CDR1 is SGHTA and CDR2 is FQGNSA in the germline V gene. The CDR3 totals 15 residues.

This clone appeared a single time. This chain joins TRBV3-1 (or the pseudogene TRBV3-2) and TRBJ1-1; D might be TRBD1 (5 bases). The CDR3 length is 15 residues. The V gene lost 8 bases and the J gene lost 0 bases, with 16 bases spanning the gap. From germline, CDR1 is LGHDT and CDR2 YNNKEL (reference sequence). The CDR3 DNA sequence: TGTGCCAGCCGGGGGGTCCTGACATTGAACACTGAAGCTTTCTTT. Translating it yields CASRGVLTLNTEAFF.

The J gene is TRBJ2-7, the V gene TRBV9; 10 bases fit TRBD2. With 1 base clipped from V and 6 bases from J, the junction kept 7 bases outside the gene matches. This CDR3 contains 15 residues. Germline CDR1 SGDLS, CDR2 YYNGEE. In nucleotides, the CDR3 is TGTGCCAGCAGCGTAAGCGGGGGGGTTGGCTCCGAGCAGTACTTC. It codes for CASSVSGGVGSEQYF.

The chain uses TRBV2 and TRBJ1-6; D call uncertain. The germline V and J ends were trimmed by 2 bases and 10 bases, with 24 bases remaining between them. Germline lookup yields CDR1 SNHLY and CDR2 FYNNEI. CDR3 length: 18 amino acids. As DNA, the CDR3 is TGTGCCAGCAGTGAAAATCCTGTTCGGCCGGGGAAATTCTCACCCCTCCACTTT. Amino acid sequence: CASSENPVRPGKFSPLHF.

The V gene is TRBV6-5, the J gene TRBJ1-1; D might be TRBD1 (6 bases). This CDR3 has 13 residues. The germline V gene encodes CDR1 MNHEY and CDR2 SVGAGI. V shed 6 bases and J shed 4 bases, with 12 bases lying between them. The CDR3 DNA is TGTGCCAGCAGGGGGGGAGGGGGCACTGAAGCTTTCTTT. Translation: CASRGGGGTEAFF.

V usage is TRBV27 and J usage is TRBJ1-1; a weak D match, TRBD1 (6 bases). V was cut by 6 bases and J by 4 bases, with 18 bases left in between. Per the germline V gene, CDR1 is MNHEY and CDR2 is SMNVEV (reference sequence). This CDR3 region has 15 residues. The CDR3 DNA reads as TGTGCCAGCAGACCCGAGGTGGGGGCAGGCACTGAAGCTTTCTTT. It yields the protein CASRPEVGAGTEAFF.

The V call is TRBV7-9, the J call TRBJ2-5, with a tentative D call TRBD2 (5 bases). Germline V gene sequence: CDR1 SEHNR, CDR2 FQNEAQ (reference sequence). This CDR3 is 14 amino acids long. Trimming cost V 5 bases and J 5 bases, with 15 bases left between them. CDR3 sequence reads: CASSLRLGSETQYF. In DNA, the CDR3 is TGTGCCAGCAGCCTTAGGCTAGGGAGTGAGACCCAGTACTTC.

This sequence joins TRBV3-1 (or the pseudogene TRBV3-2) and TRBJ1-5; 7 bases are a match to TRBD1. J gave up 4 bases and V 8 bases, and 5 bases lay outside the gene matches. This CDR3 spans 13 amino acids. CDR1 LGHDT and CDR2 YNNKEL come from the germline V gene (reference sequence). Written as DNA, the CDR3 is TGTGCCAGCCAACAGGGGTCGAATCAGCCCCAGCATTTT. It is translated as CASQQGSNQPQHF.

The gene calls are TRBV4-1 and TRBJ2-3; 9 bases are a match to TRBD1. The CDR3 runs 15 residues. Trimming at V came to 1 base and at J to 4 bases, leaving 3 bases not matched to a gene. Per the germline V gene, CDR1 is MGHRA and CDR2 is YSYEKL. CDR3 residues: CASSQGDRDADTQYF. As DNA, the CDR3 is TGCGCCAGCAGCCAAGGGGACAGGGACGCAGATACGCAGTATTTT.